This T cell receptor beta chain came from a study of blood T cell repertoires in COVID-19. Study as a whole: The United States, Italy and Spain provided the acute and convalescent COVID-19 samples. Sample material is recorded as cDNA or gDNA derived from T cells, B-cell-depleted T cells, or PBMCs.

Trimming cost V 0 bases and J 10 bases; bases outside gene matches: 10. Germline CDR1 is MNHEY and CDR2 is SMNVEV (reference sequence). This CDR3 region has 15 residues. This clone was recorded once. Source study methods: Reference gene primer amplification in the assay estimated nucleated cell counts. Profiled with immunoSEQ multiplex PCR; TCRdb holds only in-frame clones, not every one. V and J calls and clone size are copied from that table; D and trimming were computed from the DNA. The sample records approximately 280,000 clones, almost 90% being singletons. Participant-given clinical history determined each cohort assignment.

Sequencing was performed on PBMCs or T cells enriched from blood (not recorded which). This chain connects TRBV27 to TRBJ1-1; 8 bases agree with TRBD1. The source of this sequence is a woman aged 18-30 years with acute COVID-19. The CDR3 nucleotides read TGTGCCAGCAGTTTATCCCGCGGACAGGGACCTGCAGCTTTCTTT. This encodes CASSLSRGQGPAAFF.